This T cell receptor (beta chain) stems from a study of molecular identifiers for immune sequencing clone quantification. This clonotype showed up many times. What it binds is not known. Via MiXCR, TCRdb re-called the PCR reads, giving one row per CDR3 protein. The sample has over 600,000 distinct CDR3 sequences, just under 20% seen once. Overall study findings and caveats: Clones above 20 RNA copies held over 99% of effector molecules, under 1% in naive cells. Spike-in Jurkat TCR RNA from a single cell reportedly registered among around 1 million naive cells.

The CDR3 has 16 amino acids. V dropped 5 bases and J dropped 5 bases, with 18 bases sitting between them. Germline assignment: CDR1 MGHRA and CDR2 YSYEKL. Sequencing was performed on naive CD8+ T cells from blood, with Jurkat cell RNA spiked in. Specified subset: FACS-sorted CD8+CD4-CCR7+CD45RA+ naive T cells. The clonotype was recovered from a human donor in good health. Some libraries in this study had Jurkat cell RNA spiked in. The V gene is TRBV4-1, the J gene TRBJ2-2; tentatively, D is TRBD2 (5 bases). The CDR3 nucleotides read TGCGCCAGCAGCGATACCCCAGGAAGGGAGACCGGGGAGCTGTTTTTT. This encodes CASSDTPGRETGELFF.